Presented here are 17 T cell receptor beta chains from one specimen sequenced in a study of blood T cell repertoires in COVID-19. TCRdb's copy holds only in-frame clones and misses some; the assay was immunoSEQ multiplex PCR. The sample has 250,000 to 350,000 clones, around 85% seen once. The sample comprised PBMCs or T cells enriched from blood (not recorded which). These receptors were taken from a woman aged 30 to 39 who had recovered from COVID-19.

The chain joins TRBV5-5 to TRBJ1-1; D gene uncertain. The CDR3 totals 11 residues. Germline values: CDR1 SGHKS, CDR2 YYEKEE (reference sequence). V was pared by 0 bases and J by 7 bases, with 4 bases between. The DNA of the CDR3 is TGTGCCAGCAGCTTGGGGCTTGAAGCTTTCTTT. This encodes CASSLGLEAFF. Together with reference TRBV5-5 and TRBJ1-1, the CDR3 gives the full variable domain: DAGVTQSPTHLIKTRGQQVTLRCSPISGHKSVSWYQQVLGQGPQFIFQYYEKEERGRGNFPDRFSARQFPNYSSELNVNALLLGDSALYLCASSLGLEAFFGQGTRLTVV.

This sequence joins TRBV9 and TRBJ2-5; TRBD2 agrees at 10 bases. This CDR3 is built from 17 residues. Trimming removed 4 bases from V and 3 bases from J; junction bases left unmatched: 12. CDR1 and CDR2 (germline): SGDLS, YYNGEE. CDR3 sequence reads: CASSPRESGRVEETQYF. DNA for the CDR3: TGTGCCAGCAGCCCCCGCGAAAGCGGGAGGGTCGAAGAGACCCAGTACTTC.

This chain uses TRBV4-1 with TRBJ2-1; the match to TRBD1 covers 7 bases. In germline, CDR1 is MGHRA, CDR2 YSYEKL. Germline trimming cut 5 bases from V and 7 bases from J; bases unmatched to any gene: 8. This CDR3 comprises 14 residues. DNA of the CDR3: TGCGCCAGCAGCAAGGGGGCCTGGGGAAATGAGCAGTTCTTC. Residues: CASSKGAWGNEQFF.

The genes are TRBV19 and TRBJ2-1; TRBD1 matches at 7 bases. V trimming: 5 bases; J trimming: 3 bases; junction bases outside the gene matches: 1. The CDR3 extends over 13 amino acids. Germline lookup yields CDR1 LNHDA and CDR2 SQIVND (reference sequence). CDR3 sequence reads: CASSDRDYNEQFF. CDR3 coding DNA: TGTGCCAGTAGTGACAGGGACTACAATGAGCAGTTCTTC. Full variable domain (missing parts from reference TRBV19 and TRBJ2-1): DGGITQSPKYLFRKEGQNVTLSCEQNLNHDAMYWYRQDPGQGLRLIYYSQIVNDFQKGDIAEGYSVSREKKESFPLTVTSAQKNPTAFYLCASSDRDYNEQFFGPGTRLTVL.

The V call is TRBV28, the J call TRBJ2-1; 8 bases line up with TRBD1. This CDR3 is 20 amino acids long. Germline V lookup: CDR1 MDHEN, CDR2 SYDVKM. J was trimmed by 4 bases and V by 3 bases; bases with no gene match: 20. The chain's CDR3 is CASSLFPGTGLRGEYNEQFF. CDR3 nucleotide sequence: TGTGCCAGCAGTTTGTTCCCAGGGACAGGTCTTCGAGGCGAATACAATGAGCAGTTCTTC.

V usage is TRBV7-8 and J usage is TRBJ2-3, with 9 bases matching TRBD2. Germline V lookup: CDR1 SGHVS, CDR2 FQNEAQ. The CDR3 is 16 residues long. Unmatched junction bases numbered 5, after V lost 4 bases and J lost 0 bases. Here the CDR3 DNA reads TGTGCCAGCAGCTCCCTAGCGGGGCCTAGCACAGATACGCAGTATTTT. Its translation: CASSSLAGPSTDTQYF.

The chain has TRBV2 and TRBJ2-5, with 9 bases matching TRBD1. Germline V CDR1 and CDR2: SNHLY, FYNNEI. V gave up 8 bases and J gave up 2 bases; unmatched junction bases: 6. This CDR3 spans 14 amino acids. CDR3 sequence: CASGWGQGQETQYF. In nucleotides, the CDR3 is TGTGCCAGCGGATGGGGACAGGGACAAGAGACCCAGTACTTC.

The CDR3 protein is CASSPGLAGGPYNEQFF. CDR3 DNA: TGTGCCAGCAGCCCCGGACTAGCGGGGGGCCCCTACAATGAGCAGTTCTTC. The chain joins TRBV7-9 to TRBJ2-1, with 14 bases aligning to TRBD2. V lost 5 bases and J lost 2; bases outside the gene matches: 5. From germline, CDR1 is SEHNR and CDR2 FQNEAQ (reference sequence). The CDR3 contains 17 residues.

The chain uses TRBV18 and TRBJ1-2; the D is unclear. With 0 bases removed from V and 4 bases from J, the gap between germline ends came to 12 bases. In germline, CDR1 is KGHSH, CDR2 LQKENI. The CDR3 runs to 15 residues. CDR3 coding DNA: TGTGCCAGCTCACCACCGACCCGAGGGTCCTATGGCTACACCTTC. The encoded protein is CASSPPTRGSYGYTF.

CDR3: CASSSAFAGSNQPQHF. In nucleotides, the CDR3 is TGTGCCAGCAGCTCGGCGTTCGCGGGTAGCAATCAGCCCCAGCATTTT. The chain is built from TRBV7-2 and TRBJ1-5, with D hard to call. The CDR3 is 16 amino acids. The V gene lost 4 bases and the J gene lost 0 bases, with 13 bases spanning the gap. The germline CDR1 and CDR2 sequences are SGHTA and FQGNSA.

The rearrangement links TRBV6-5 to TRBJ2-7; the D gene is possibly TRBD1 (6 bases). V was shortened by 2 bases and J by 6 bases, with 11 bases between the two germline ends. The CDR3 totals 13 residues. Germline CDR1 MNHEY, CDR2 SVGAGI. The CDR3 DNA follows: TGTGCCAGCAGTTACCAGGGGTTCGGCGAGCAGTACTTC. Protein: CASSYQGFGEQYF.

The DNA for the CDR3 is TGTGCCAGCAGCCAGGACAGGGTCTTTGGTGGCTACACCTTC. Translated, it gives CASSQDRVFGGYTF. This chain joins TRBV5-4 and TRBJ1-2; TRBD1 matches 8 bases. From germline, CDR1 is SGHNT and CDR2 YYREEE (reference sequence). The CDR3 is 14 amino acids. Trimming cost V 4 bases and J 7 bases; bases outside gene matches: 9.

This sequence joins TRBV19 and TRBJ2-3; the match to TRBD2 covers 14 bases. In germline, CDR1 is LNHDA, CDR2 SQIVND (reference sequence). The CDR3 spans 19 residues. The trim removed 2 bases at V and 3 bases at J, leaving 10 bases unmatched. As DNA, the CDR3 is TGTGCCAGTAGTATAATGGTGTTGGGACTAGCGGGAGAGACAGATACGCAGTATTTT. It translates to CASSIMVLGLAGETDTQYF.

About this clone: One junction end disagrees with the germline gene, perhaps due to a read error. The CDR3 bases are TGTGCCAGCAGCCAAGATTTCGGACAGGCAATTTTT. This encodes CASSQDFGQAIF. The V call is TRBV3-1 (or the pseudogene TRBV3-2), the J call TRBJ1-6; 7 nucleotides align to TRBD1. The CDR3 is 12 amino acids. Per germline, CDR1 LGHDT and CDR2 YNNKEL (reference sequence).

The CDR3 protein is CASSIGQGVDSPLHF. The CDR3 bases are TGTGCCAGTAGTATAGGACAGGGTGTAGATTCACCCCTCCACTTT. The chain uses TRBV19 and TRBJ1-6; 7 positions agree with TRBD1. The CDR3 loop spans 15 amino acids. J gave up 8 bases and V 1 base, and 5 bases lay outside the gene matches. Germline CDR1 reads LNHDA; CDR2 reads SQIVND (reference sequence).

The chain carries TRBV3-1 (or the pseudogene TRBV3-2) and TRBJ1-2; the D gene is possibly TRBD1 (6 bases). The CDR3 is 15 amino acids. The V end lost 4 bases, the J end lost 4 bases, and 16 bases lay between the germline ends. The germline V gene has CDR1 LGHDT and CDR2 YNNKEL (reference sequence). CDR3 sequence (DNA): TGTGCCAGCAGCCGCAATTTACAGGACAGCTATGGCTACACCTTC. Its protein product is CASSRNLQDSYGYTF.

The chain joins TRBV5-1 to TRBJ2-1, with 9 nucleotides matching TRBD1. Germline assignment: CDR1 SGHRS and CDR2 YFSETQ. V lost 7 bases and J lost 9; bases outside the gene matches: 11. The CDR3 consists of 14 residues. The CDR3 reads CASREGTGSSEQFF. The CDR3 DNA sequence: TGCGCCAGCCGCGAGGGGACAGGGTCGTCTGAGCAGTTCTTC.